The rows below give T cell receptor beta chains drawn from one sample of a study of blood T cell repertoires in COVID-19. The table came from immunoSEQ multiplex PCR; TCRdb's copy has only in-frame clones and leaves some out. This repertoire shows 400,000 or so clones, 70% to 90% found once; its top ten account for around 0.92%. Sequencing used peripheral blood. The receptors come from a man younger than 35 with COVID-19, enrolled during active disease. Each CDR3 is given with its conserved first and last residue. A D gene is named only where the DNA matches it firmly. Expanded clones are given a class, and other clones once, few, many or no size at all.

CDR3 protein: CASRVGGRLMYF; CDR3 DNA: TGTGCCAGCCGGGTGGGAGGCCGGCTGATGTATTTT; clone size: -; V gene: TRBV6-5; D gene: -; J gene: TRBJ1-5
CDR3 protein: CASHDGTGSHNEQFF; CDR3 DNA: TGCGCCAGCCATGACGGGACAGGGTCTCACAATGAGCAGTTCTTC; clone size: -; V gene: TRBV5-1; D gene: TRBD1; J gene: TRBJ2-1
CDR3 protein: CAILRDWGTDTQYF; CDR3 DNA: TGTGCCATACTCAGGGATTGGGGCACAGATACGCAGTATTTT; clone size: -; V gene: TRBV6-5; D gene: -; J gene: TRBJ2-3
CDR3 protein: CASSPQDLDGTGPYEQYF; CDR3 DNA: TGTGCCAGCAGTCCACAAGACCTTGACGGGACAGGGCCCTACGAGCAGTACTTC; clone size: -; V gene: TRBV6-6; D gene: TRBD1; J gene: TRBJ2-7
CDR3 protein: CASSIFTETNYGYTF; CDR3 DNA: TGTGCCAGTAGTATTTTCACGGAGACTAACTATGGCTACACCTTC; clone size: -; V gene: TRBV19; D gene: -; J gene: TRBJ1-2
CDR3 protein: CASSLGRAGGTETQYF; CDR3 DNA: TGTGCCAGCAGCCTTGGACGAGCGGGGGGGACAGAGACCCAGTACTTC; clone size: -; V gene: TRBV7-2; D gene: TRBD2; J gene: TRBJ2-5
CDR3 protein: CASSYSRPSADTQYF; CDR3 DNA: TGTGCCAGCAGTTACTCGAGGCCTAGCGCAGATACGCAGTATTTT; clone size: -; V gene: TRBV6-5; D gene: -; J gene: TRBJ2-3
CDR3 protein: CASSRDRETQYF; CDR3 DNA: TGTGCCAGCAGCCGGGACAGAGAGACCCAGTACTTC; clone size: -; V gene: TRBV5-6; D gene: TRBD1; J gene: TRBJ2-5
CDR3 protein: CATSPGSYGYTF; CDR3 DNA: TGTGCCACCTCCCCCGGGTCCTATGGCTACACCTTC; clone size: -; V gene: TRBV24-1; D gene: -; J gene: TRBJ1-2
CDR3 protein: CASINREGLVPTGELFF; CDR3 DNA: TGTGCCAGCATAAATAGGGAGGGCCTGGTCCCCACCGGGGAGCTGTTTTTT; clone size: -; V gene: TRBV28; D gene: TRBD2; J gene: TRBJ2-2
CDR3 protein: CASAENRASGYTF; CDR3 DNA: TGTGCCAGCGCCGAGAACAGGGCATCAGGCTACACCTTC; clone size: -; V gene: TRBV27; D gene: -; J gene: TRBJ1-2
CDR3 protein: CASSEGTYYGYTF; CDR3 DNA: TGTGCCAGCAGTGAAGGGACATACTATGGCTACACCTTC; clone size: -; V gene: TRBV2; D gene: -; J gene: TRBJ1-2
CDR3 protein: CASSQAGGGQPQHF; CDR3 DNA: TGCGCCAGCAGCCAAGCGGGGGGAGGACAGCCCCAGCATTTT; clone size: -; V gene: TRBV4-1; D gene: -; J gene: TRBJ1-5
CDR3 protein: CASSFLGAVYNSPLHF; CDR3 DNA: TGTGCCAGCAGTTTCTTGGGGGCGGTCTATAATTCACCCCTCCACTTT; clone size: -; V gene: TRBV27; D gene: -; J gene: TRBJ1-6
CDR3 protein: CASSVGQGMNTEAFF; CDR3 DNA: TGTGCCAGCTCAGTGGGACAGGGCATGAACACTGAAGCTTTCTTT; clone size: -; V gene: TRBV18; D gene: TRBD1; J gene: TRBJ1-1
CDR3 protein: CASSRREANEQFF; CDR3 DNA: TGTGCCAGCTCCCGCCGCGAGGCCAATGAGCAGTTCTTC; clone size: -; V gene: TRBV2; D gene: -; J gene: TRBJ2-1
CDR3 protein: CASSLRGPYTEAFF; CDR3 DNA: TGCGCCAGCAGCTTGAGGGGGCCCTACACTGAAGCTTTCTTT; clone size: -; V gene: TRBV5-1; D gene: TRBD1; J gene: TRBJ1-1
CDR3 protein: CASIGGWTGSETQYF; CDR3 DNA: TGTGCCAGCATCGGTGGTTGGACAGGGTCGGAGACCCAGTACTTC; clone size: -; V gene: TRBV6-5; D gene: TRBD1; J gene: TRBJ2-5
CDR3 protein: CASSQDPGPSTDTQYF; CDR3 DNA: TGTGCCAGCAGCCAAGATCCCGGTCCCAGCACAGATACGCAGTATTTT; clone size: once; V gene: TRBV3-1/TRBV3-2; D gene: -; J gene: TRBJ2-3
CDR3 protein: CASSSHDGGNEQFF; CDR3 DNA: TGTGCCAGCAGTTCCCACGACGGGGGCAATGAGCAGTTCTTC; clone size: -; V gene: TRBV6-5; D gene: -; J gene: TRBJ2-1
CDR3 protein: CASSAGRETQYF; CDR3 DNA: TGTGCCAGTAGTGCGGGGCGGGAGACCCAGTACTTC; clone size: -; V gene: TRBV19; D gene: -; J gene: TRBJ2-5
CDR3 protein: CASSESWGPSSSYNSPLHF; CDR3 DNA: TGTGCCAGCAGTGAAAGTTGGGGGCCTTCCAGCTCCTATAATTCACCCCTCCACTTT; clone size: -; V gene: TRBV6-1; D gene: -; J gene: TRBJ1-6
CDR3 protein: CASSLSGNNEQFF; CDR3 DNA: TGTGCCAGCAGCTTAAGCGGTAACAATGAGCAGTTCTTC; clone size: -; V gene: TRBV7-9; D gene: -; J gene: TRBJ2-1
CDR3 protein: CATSREGPASSGYEQYF; CDR3 DNA: TGTGCCACCAGCAGAGAGGGGCCTGCTTCATCGGGCTACGAGCAGTACTTC; clone size: -; V gene: TRBV15; D gene: -; J gene: TRBJ2-7
CDR3 protein: CAISEAAGGPEQYF; CDR3 DNA: TGTGCCATCAGTGAGGCCGCCGGGGGACCCGAGCAGTACTTC; clone size: -; V gene: TRBV10-3; D gene: -; J gene: TRBJ2-7
CDR3 protein: CASSWGTGRTEQFF; CDR3 DNA: TGTGCCAGCAGCTGGGGTACAGGTAGAACTGAGCAGTTCTTC; clone size: -; V gene: TRBV7-3; D gene: -; J gene: TRBJ2-1
CDR3 protein: CASSLVQDSYEQYF; CDR3 DNA: TGTGCCAGCAGCTTAGTACAGGATTCCTACGAGCAGTACTTC; clone size: -; V gene: TRBV7-9; D gene: -; J gene: TRBJ2-7
CDR3 protein: CASSDRTSGGRPYEQYF; CDR3 DNA: TGCGCCAGCAGTGATCGGACTAGCGGGGGGCGACCCTACGAGCAGTACTTC; clone size: few; V gene: TRBV10-2; D gene: TRBD2; J gene: TRBJ2-7
CDR3 protein: CASSSHTLTGGKAFF; CDR3 DNA: TGTGCCAGCAGCTCGCACACATTGACAGGGGGCAAAGCTTTCTTT; clone size: -; V gene: TRBV7-9; D gene: TRBD1; J gene: TRBJ1-1
CDR3 protein: CASSALTGSTGELFF; CDR3 DNA: TGCGCCAGCAGCGCGCTGACAGGGTCCACCGGGGAGCTGTTTTTT; clone size: -; V gene: TRBV4-1; D gene: TRBD1; J gene: TRBJ2-2
CDR3 protein: CASSEGWGETQYF; CDR3 DNA: TGTGCCAGCAGTGAAGGTTGGGGCGAGACCCAGTACTTC; clone size: -; V gene: TRBV2; D gene: -; J gene: TRBJ2-5
CDR3 protein: CASRRPPADRDTQYF; CDR3 DNA: TGTGCCAGCAGGCGTCCCCCGGCCGACAGAGATACGCAGTATTTT; clone size: -; V gene: TRBV6-6; D gene: -; J gene: TRBJ2-3
CDR3 protein: CASGLLMNTEAFF; CDR3 DNA: TGTGCCAGTGGACTGCTAATGAACACTGAAGCTTTCTTT; clone size: -; V gene: TRBV19; D gene: -; J gene: TRBJ1-1
CDR3 protein: CASSPTSGITDTQYF; CDR3 DNA: TGTGCCAGCAGCCCGACTAGCGGGATAACAGATACGCAGTATTTT; clone size: -; V gene: TRBV3-1/TRBV3-2; D gene: TRBD2; J gene: TRBJ2-3
CDR3 protein: CASSFGQGTPTQYF; CDR3 DNA: TGTGCCAGCAGCTTTGGACAGGGAACCCCCACCCAGTACTTC; clone size: -; V gene: TRBV13; D gene: TRBD1; J gene: TRBJ2-5
CDR3 protein: CATSDPLERGSSYNEQFF; CDR3 DNA: TGTGCCACCAGTGACCCCCTAGAGCGCGGAAGCTCCTACAATGAGCAGTTCTTC; clone size: -; V gene: TRBV24-1; D gene: -; J gene: TRBJ2-1
CDR3 protein: CASTPTGGNTEAFF; CDR3 DNA: TGCGCCAGCACTCCGACCGGGGGGAACACTGAAGCTTTCTTT; clone size: -; V gene: TRBV10-2; D gene: -; J gene: TRBJ1-1